This TCR beta chain appears in the sequencing data of a study of blood T cell repertoires in COVID-19. Study-wide context: Both acute and convalescent COVID-19 samples were obtained from the United States, Italy and Spain.

In the source study's methods: Amplification from reference gene primers served as the basis for estimated nucleated cell counts. The protocol was immunoSEQ multiplex PCR, while the TCRdb copy is restricted to in-frame clones and leaves out a portion. The V and J calls and clone size are taken from that table; D and trimming were inferred from the DNA. Here the sample spans 70,000 to 85,000 clones, 86% being singletons. Sequencing input: peripheral blood. This TCR was sampled from a woman aged 80 or over in a cohort sampled during active or convalescent COVID-19.

CDR3: CASSPPSRSGRGETQYF. CDR3 DNA: TGTGCCAGCTCACCACCTAGTCGGAGCGGGAGGGGAGAGACCCAGTACTTC. The chain has TRBV18 and TRBJ2-5; 10 bases agree with TRBD2. CDR3 length: 17 amino acids. V lost 0 bases to trimming and J lost 4 bases; unmatched junction nucleotides: 8. CDR1 is KGHSH, CDR2 LQKENI, per germline.